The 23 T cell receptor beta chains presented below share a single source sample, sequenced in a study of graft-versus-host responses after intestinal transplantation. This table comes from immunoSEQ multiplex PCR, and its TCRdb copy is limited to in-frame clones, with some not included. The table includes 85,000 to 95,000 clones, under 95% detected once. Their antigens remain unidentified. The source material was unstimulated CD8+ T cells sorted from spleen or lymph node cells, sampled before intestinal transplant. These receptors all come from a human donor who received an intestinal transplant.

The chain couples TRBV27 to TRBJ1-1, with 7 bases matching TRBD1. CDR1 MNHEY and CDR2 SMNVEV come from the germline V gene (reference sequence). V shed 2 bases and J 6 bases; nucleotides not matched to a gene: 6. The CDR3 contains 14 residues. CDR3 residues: CASSLTGVTAEAFF. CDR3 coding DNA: TGTGCCAGCAGTTTAACAGGGGTTACAGCTGAAGCTTTCTTT.

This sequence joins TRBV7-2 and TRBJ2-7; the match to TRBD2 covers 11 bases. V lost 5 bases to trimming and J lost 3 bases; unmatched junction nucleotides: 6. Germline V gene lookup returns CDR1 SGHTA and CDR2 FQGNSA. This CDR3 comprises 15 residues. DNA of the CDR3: TGTGCCAGCAGCACCATTAGCGGGGGGGTCTACGAGCAGTACTTC. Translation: CASSTISGGVYEQYF.

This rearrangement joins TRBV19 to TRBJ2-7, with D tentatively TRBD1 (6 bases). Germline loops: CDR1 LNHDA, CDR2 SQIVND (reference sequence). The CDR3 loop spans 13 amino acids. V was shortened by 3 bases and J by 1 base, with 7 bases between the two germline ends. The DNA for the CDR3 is TGTGCCAGTAGTATGGGACATTCCTACGAGCAGTACTTC. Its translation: CASSMGHSYEQYF.

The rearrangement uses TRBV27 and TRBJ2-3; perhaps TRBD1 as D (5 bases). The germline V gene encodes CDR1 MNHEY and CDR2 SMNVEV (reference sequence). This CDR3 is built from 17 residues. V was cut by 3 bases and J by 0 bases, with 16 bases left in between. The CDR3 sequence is CASSFTSTVSSTDTQYF. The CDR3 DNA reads TGTGCCAGCAGTTTCACCTCGACAGTTTCTAGCACAGATACGCAGTATTTT.

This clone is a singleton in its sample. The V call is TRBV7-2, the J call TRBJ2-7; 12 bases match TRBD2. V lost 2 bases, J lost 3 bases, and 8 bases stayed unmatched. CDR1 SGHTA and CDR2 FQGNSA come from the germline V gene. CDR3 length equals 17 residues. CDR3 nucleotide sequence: TGTGCCAGCAGCTTATTTTCTAGCGGGGGGGATGGCTACGAGCAGTACTTC. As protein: CASSLFSSGGDGYEQYF. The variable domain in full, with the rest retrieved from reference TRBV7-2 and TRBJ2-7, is GAGVSQSPSNKVTEKGKDVELRCDPISGHTALYWYRQSLGQGLEFLIYFQGNSAPDKSGLPSDRFSAERTGGSVSTLTIQRTQQEDSAVYLCASSLFSSGGDGYEQYFGPGTRLTVT.

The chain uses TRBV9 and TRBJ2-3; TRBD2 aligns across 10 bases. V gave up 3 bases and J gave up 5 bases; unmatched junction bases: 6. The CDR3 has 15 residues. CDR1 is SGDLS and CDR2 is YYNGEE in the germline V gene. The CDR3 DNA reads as TGTGCCAGCAGCGAGAGCGGGGGGGCAGGAGATACGCAGTATTTT. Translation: CASSESGGAGDTQYF.

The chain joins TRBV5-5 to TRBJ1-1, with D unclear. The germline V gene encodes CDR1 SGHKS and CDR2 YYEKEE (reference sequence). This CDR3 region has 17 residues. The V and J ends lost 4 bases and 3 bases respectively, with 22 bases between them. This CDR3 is CASSGRTSAGVDTEAFF. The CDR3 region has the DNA TGTGCCAGCAGCGGTCGGACGTCCGCGGGAGTGGACACTGAAGCTTTCTTT.

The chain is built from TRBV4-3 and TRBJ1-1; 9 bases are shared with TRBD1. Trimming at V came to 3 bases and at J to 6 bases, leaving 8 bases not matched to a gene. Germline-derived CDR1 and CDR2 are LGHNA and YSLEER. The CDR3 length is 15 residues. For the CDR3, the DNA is TGCGCCAGCAGCCACCCGGGACAGGGAAAATCTGAAGCTTTCTTT. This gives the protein CASSHPGQGKSEAFF.

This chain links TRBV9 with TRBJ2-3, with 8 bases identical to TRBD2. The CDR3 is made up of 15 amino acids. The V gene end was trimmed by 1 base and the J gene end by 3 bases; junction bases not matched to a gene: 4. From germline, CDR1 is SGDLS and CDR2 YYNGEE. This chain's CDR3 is CASSVRAGATDTQYF. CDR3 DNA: TGTGCCAGCAGCGTAAGAGCGGGGGCAACAGATACGCAGTATTTT.

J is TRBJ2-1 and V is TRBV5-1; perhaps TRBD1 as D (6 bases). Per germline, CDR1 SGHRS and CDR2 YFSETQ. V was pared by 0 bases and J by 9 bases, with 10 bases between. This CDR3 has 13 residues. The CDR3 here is CASSLGTGPEQFF. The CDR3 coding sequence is TGCGCCAGCAGCTTGGGTACAGGGCCTGAGCAGTTCTTC.

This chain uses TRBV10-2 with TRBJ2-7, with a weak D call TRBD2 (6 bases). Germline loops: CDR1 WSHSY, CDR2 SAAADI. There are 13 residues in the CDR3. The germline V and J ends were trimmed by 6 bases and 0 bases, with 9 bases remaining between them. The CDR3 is CASSGGPSYEQYF. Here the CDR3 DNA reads TGCGCCAGCAGCGGGGGTCCCTCCTACGAGCAGTACTTC.

For the CDR3, the DNA is TGTGCCAGCAGCGTTTCTAGCGGGGAAGCCTACGAGCAGTACTTC. It yields the protein CASSVSSGEAYEQYF. The V and J genes are TRBV9 and TRBJ2-7, with 9 bases aligning to TRBD2. This CDR3 has 15 residues. CDR1 is SGDLS, CDR2 YYNGEE, per germline. V trimming: 2 bases; J trimming: 2 bases; junction bases outside the gene matches: 5.

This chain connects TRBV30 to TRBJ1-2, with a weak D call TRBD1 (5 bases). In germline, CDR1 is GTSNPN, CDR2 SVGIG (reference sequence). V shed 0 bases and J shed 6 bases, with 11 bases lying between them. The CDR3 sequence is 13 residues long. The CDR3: CAWSVPQGNGYTF. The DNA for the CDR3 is TGTGCCTGGAGTGTACCCCAGGGTAATGGCTACACCTTC.

CDR3 coding DNA: TGTGCCAGCAGTGAAACTCGCTACAATGAGCAGTTCTTC. This codes for CASSETRYNEQFF. J is TRBJ2-1 and V is TRBV2; the D is unclear. V lost 2 bases and J lost 3, with 5 bases in between. CDR3 length: 13 amino acids. Per germline, CDR1 SNHLY and CDR2 FYNNEI.

CDR3 amino acids: CASSMNGDRVYGYTF. CDR3 in DNA: TGTGCCAGTAGTATGAACGGCGACAGGGTATATGGCTACACCTTC. V usage is TRBV19 and J usage is TRBJ1-2; 7 bases fit TRBD1. The trim removed 3 bases at V and 5 bases at J, leaving 9 bases unmatched. CDR3 length: 15 amino acids. The germline CDR1 and CDR2 sequences are LNHDA and SQIVND (reference sequence).

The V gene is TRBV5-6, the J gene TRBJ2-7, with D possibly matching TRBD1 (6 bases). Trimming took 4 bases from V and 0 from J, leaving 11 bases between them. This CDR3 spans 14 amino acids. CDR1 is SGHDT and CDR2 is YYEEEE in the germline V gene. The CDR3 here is CASSPRTVSYEQYF. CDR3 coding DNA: TGTGCCAGCAGCCCCCGGACAGTCTCCTACGAGCAGTACTTC.

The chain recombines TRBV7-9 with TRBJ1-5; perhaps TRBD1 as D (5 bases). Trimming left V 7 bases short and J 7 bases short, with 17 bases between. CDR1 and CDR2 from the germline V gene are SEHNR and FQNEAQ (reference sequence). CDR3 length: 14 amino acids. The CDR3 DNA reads TGTGCCAGCACCACGGGACTGCAAAACCAGCCCCAGCATTTT. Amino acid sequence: CASTTGLQNQPQHF.

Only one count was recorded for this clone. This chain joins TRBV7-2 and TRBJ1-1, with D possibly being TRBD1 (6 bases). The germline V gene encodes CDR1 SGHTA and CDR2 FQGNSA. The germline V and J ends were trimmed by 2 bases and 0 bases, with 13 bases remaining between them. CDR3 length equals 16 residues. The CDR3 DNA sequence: TGTGCCAGCAGCTTAAGGGGACACCCAATGAACACTGAAGCTTTCTTT. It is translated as CASSLRGHPMNTEAFF.

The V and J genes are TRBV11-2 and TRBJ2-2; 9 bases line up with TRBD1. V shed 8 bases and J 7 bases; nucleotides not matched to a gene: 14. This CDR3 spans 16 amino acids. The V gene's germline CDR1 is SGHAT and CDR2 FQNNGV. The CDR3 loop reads CASELWTGEALGELFF. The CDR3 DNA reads TGTGCCAGCGAACTCTGGACAGGGGAAGCCCTCGGGGAGCTGTTTTTT.

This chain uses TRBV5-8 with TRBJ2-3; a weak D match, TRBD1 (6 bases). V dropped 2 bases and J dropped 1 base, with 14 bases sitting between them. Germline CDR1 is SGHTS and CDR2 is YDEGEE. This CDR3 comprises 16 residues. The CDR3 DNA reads TGTGCCAGCAGCTTCAGGGGACCCCGTGGCACAGATACGCAGTATTTT. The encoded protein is CASSFRGPRGTDTQYF.

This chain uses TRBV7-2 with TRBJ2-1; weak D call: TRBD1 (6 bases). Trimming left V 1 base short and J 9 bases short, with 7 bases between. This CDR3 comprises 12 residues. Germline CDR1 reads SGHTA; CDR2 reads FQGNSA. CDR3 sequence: CASSLGGGEQFF. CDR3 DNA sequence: TGTGCCAGCAGCTTAGGAGGGGGTGAGCAGTTCTTC.

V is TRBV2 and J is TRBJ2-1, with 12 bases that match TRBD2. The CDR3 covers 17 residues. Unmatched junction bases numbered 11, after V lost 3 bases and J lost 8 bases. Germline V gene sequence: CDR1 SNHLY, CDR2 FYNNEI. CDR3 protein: CASSDILSSGGVDEQFF. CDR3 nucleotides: TGTGCCAGCAGTGATATTCTTTCTAGCGGGGGGGTCGATGAGCAGTTCTTC.

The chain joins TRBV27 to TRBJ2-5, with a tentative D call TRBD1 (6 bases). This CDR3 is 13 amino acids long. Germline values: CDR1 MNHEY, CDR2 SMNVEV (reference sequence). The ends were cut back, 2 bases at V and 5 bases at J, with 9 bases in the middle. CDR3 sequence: CASSLPGAETQYF. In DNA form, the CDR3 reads TGTGCCAGCAGTTTACCAGGGGCGGAGACCCAGTACTTC.